This TCR beta chain was documented in a study of blood T cells in healthy people across ages. There are a few counts of this clonotype. Its antigen is unknown. Study findings and constraints: Higher diversity, along with more naive CD4+ cells, distinguished long-lived donors from aged donors. The lack of PBMC sorting stopped any conclusive naive versus antigen-experienced comparison. It was held that diversity estimates obtained from one million T cells represented underestimates.

Germline assignment: CDR1 LGHNA and CDR2 YSLEER. The CDR3 runs 15 residues. V was trimmed by 1 base and J by 11 bases, leaving 20 bases between them. Then a second PCR, running about 7 to 11 cycles, was carried out with a sample-barcoded 5' primer and a J-beta primer mix. One entry per CDR3 protein, called by TCRdb with MiXCR from the 5' RACE reads. The sample yields roughly 800,000 distinct CDR3 sequences, under 40% seen once. Source material: blood. This chain links TRBV4-3 with TRBJ2-5, with D perhaps matching TRBD2 (5 bases). The TCR comes from a young man in good health. As DNA, the CDR3 is TGCGCCAGCAGCCAAGGCGCCGGGGATCGAGAGGAGCAGTACTTC. Protein sequence: CASSQGAGDREEQYF.